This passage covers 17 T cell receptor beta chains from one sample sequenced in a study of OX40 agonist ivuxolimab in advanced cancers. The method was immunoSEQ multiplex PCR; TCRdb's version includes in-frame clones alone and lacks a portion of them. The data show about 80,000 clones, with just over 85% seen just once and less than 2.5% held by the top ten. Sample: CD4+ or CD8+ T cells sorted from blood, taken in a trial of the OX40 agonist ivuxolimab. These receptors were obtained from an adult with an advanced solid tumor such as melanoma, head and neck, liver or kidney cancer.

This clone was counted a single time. The CDR3 bases are TGTGCCAGCAGTGACTACGTCCGGACAGGGGGCTACGAGCAGTACTTC. The encoded protein is CASSDYVRTGGYEQYF. This chain links TRBV28 with TRBJ2-7; TRBD1 agrees at 10 bases. This CDR3 is built from 16 residues. Germline V gene sequence: CDR1 MDHEN, CDR2 SYDVKM. J lost 3 bases, V lost 5 bases, and 10 bases had no gene match. Drawing the rest from reference TRBV28 and TRBJ2-7, the complete variable domain is DVKVTQSSRYLVKRTGEKVFLECVQDMDHENMFWYRQDPGLGLRLIYFSYDVKMKEKGDIPEGYSVSREKKERFSLILESASTNQTSMYLCASSDYVRTGGYEQYFGPGTRLTVT.

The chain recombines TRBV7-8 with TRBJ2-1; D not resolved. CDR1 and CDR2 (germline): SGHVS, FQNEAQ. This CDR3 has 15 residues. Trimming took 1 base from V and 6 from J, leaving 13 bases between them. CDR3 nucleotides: TGTGCCAGCAGCTTAGTAGCACCGGCGTCCAATGAGCAGTTCTTC. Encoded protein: CASSLVAPASNEQFF.

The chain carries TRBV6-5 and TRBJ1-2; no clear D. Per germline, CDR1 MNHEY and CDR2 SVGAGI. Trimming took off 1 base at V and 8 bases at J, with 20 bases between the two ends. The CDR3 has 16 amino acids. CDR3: CASSYFRQATLRGYTF. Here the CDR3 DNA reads TGTGCCAGCAGTTACTTTCGCCAGGCGACGTTGAGGGGCTACACCTTC.

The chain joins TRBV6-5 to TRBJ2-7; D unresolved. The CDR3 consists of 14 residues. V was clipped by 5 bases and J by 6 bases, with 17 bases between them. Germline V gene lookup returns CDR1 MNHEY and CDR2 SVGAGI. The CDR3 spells CASSKSRAPPEQYF. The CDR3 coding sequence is TGTGCCAGCAGTAAGAGTAGAGCCCCACCCGAGCAGTACTTC.

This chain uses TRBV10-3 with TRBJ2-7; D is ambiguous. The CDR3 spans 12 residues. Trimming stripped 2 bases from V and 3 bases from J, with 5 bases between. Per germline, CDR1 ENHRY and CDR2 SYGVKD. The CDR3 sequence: CAISEAYYEQYF. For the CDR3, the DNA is TGTGCCATCAGTGAGGCGTACTACGAGCAGTACTTC.

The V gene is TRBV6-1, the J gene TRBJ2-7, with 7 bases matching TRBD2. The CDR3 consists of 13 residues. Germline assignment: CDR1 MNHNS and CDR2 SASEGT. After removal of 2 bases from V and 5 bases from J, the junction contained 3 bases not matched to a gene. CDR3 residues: CASSEQSGNEQYF. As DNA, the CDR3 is TGTGCCAGCAGTGAACAGAGCGGGAACGAGCAGTACTTC.

CDR3 in amino acids: CASSRKVPGGYEQYF. The CDR3 DNA sequence: TGTGCCAGCAGCCGGAAGGTCCCAGGGGGCTACGAGCAGTACTTC. V usage is TRBV5-4 and J usage is TRBJ2-7; 7 bases are shared with TRBD1. CDR1 is SGHNT, CDR2 YYREEE, per germline (reference sequence). V shed 4 bases, J shed 3 bases, and the junction held 10 bases outside the gene matches. There are 15 residues in the CDR3. Together with reference TRBV5-4 and TRBJ2-7, the CDR3 gives the full variable domain: ETGVTQSPTHLIKTRGQQVTLRCSSQSGHNTVSWYQQALGQGPQFIFQYYREEENGRGNFPPRFSGLQFPNYSSELNVNALELDDSALYLCASSRKVPGGYEQYFGPGTRLTVT.

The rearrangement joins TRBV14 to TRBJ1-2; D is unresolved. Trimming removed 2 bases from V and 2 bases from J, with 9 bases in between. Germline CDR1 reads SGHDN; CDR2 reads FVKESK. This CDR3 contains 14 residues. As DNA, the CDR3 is TGTGCCAGCAGCCAAACGGGTGGCAACTATGGCTACACCTTC. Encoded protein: CASSQTGGNYGYTF.

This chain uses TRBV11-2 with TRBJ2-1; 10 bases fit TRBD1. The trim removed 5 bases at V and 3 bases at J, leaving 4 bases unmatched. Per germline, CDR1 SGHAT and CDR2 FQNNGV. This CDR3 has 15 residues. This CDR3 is CASSLGQGNYNEQFF. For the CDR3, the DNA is TGTGCCAGCAGCCTGGGACAGGGGAACTACAATGAGCAGTTCTTC. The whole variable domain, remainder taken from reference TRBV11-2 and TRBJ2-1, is EAGVAQSPRYKIIEKRQSVAFWCNPISGHATLYWYQQILGQGPKLLIQFQNNGVVDDSQLPKDRFSAERLKGVDSTLKIQPAKLEDSAVYLCASSLGQGNYNEQFFGPGTRLTVL.

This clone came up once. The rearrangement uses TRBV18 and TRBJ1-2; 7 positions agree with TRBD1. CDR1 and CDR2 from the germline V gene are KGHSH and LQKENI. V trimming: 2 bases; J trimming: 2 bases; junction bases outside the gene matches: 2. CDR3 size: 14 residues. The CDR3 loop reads CASSPTDRNYGYTF. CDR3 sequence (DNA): TGTGCCAGCTCACCAACGGACAGGAACTATGGCTACACCTTC.

CDR3: CASRKGTSVSTGELFF. The CDR3 DNA is TGTGCCAGCAGGAAGGGAACTAGCGTATCCACCGGGGAGCTGTTTTTT. The V call is TRBV2, the J call TRBJ2-2; TRBD2 matches 7 bases. Trimming cost V 6 bases and J 4 bases; bases outside gene matches: 11. The CDR3 has 16 amino acids. CDR1 is SNHLY and CDR2 is FYNNEI in the germline V gene.

The CDR3 protein is CASSLDQGNTF. The DNA of the CDR3 is TGTGCCAGCAGCTTGGATCAGGGAAACACCTTC. This chain joins TRBV5-6 and TRBJ1-2; the D gene is possibly TRBD1 (5 bases). This CDR3 has 11 residues. Looked up from germline, CDR1 is SGHDT and CDR2 is YYEEEE. V lost 0 bases to trimming and J lost 12 bases, with 9 bases between them.

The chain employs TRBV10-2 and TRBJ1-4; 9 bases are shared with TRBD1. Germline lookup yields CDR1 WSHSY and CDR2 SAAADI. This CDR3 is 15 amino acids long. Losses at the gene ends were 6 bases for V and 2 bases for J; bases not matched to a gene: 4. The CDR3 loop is CASSTGGRTNEKLFF. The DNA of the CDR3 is TGCGCCAGCAGCACAGGGGGCCGGACTAATGAAAAACTGTTTTTT.

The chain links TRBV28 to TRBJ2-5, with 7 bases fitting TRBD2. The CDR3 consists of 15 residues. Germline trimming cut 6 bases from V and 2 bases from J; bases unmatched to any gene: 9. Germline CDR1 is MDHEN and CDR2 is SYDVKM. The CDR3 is CASRPPGLQQETQYF. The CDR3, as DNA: TGTGCCAGCAGGCCGCCGGGACTACAGCAAGAGACCCAGTACTTC.

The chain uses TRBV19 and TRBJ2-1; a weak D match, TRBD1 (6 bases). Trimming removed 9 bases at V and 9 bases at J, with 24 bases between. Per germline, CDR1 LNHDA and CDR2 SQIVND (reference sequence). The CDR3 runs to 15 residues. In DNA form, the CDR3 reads TGTGCCAGCAAACACACATACCCCGGGACAACTGAGCAGTTCTTC. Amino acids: CASKHTYPGTTEQFF.

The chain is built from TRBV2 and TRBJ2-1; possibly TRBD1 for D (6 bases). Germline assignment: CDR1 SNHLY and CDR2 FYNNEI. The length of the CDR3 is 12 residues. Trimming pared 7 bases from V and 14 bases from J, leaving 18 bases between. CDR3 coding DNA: TGTGCCAGCAAAAGTAGTAGGGGGTACGAGTTCTTC. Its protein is CASKSSRGYEFF.

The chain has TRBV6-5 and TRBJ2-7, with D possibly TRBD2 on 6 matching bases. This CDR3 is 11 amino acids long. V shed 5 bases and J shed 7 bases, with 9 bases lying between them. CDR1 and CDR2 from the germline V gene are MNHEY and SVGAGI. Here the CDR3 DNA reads TGTGCCAGCAGTGAAGGAGGGGAGCAGTACTTC. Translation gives CASSEGGEQYF.